The rows below give T cell receptor beta chains drawn from one sample of a study of chemoradiotherapy in HPV16-positive cancers. The assay was immunoSEQ multiplex PCR, and TCRdb's table has in-frame clones only and misses some. The sample yields roughly 880 clones, around nine tenths seen once. The sequenced sample was tumor tissue, obtained from a patient who underwent chemoradiotherapy. These receptors originate from a human donor with HPV-associated anogenital cancer. Both conserved end residues are part of each CDR3. Each record gives: CDR3 length, J gene, D gene, V gene, clone size, CDR3 DNA, CDR3 protein. D genes are given only for firm matches. Not all rows give a size; the values are once, few, many and, for expanded clones, a class.

>16|TRBJ2-2|NA|TRBV30|NA
TGTGCCTGGAGGGACACGGCCGTGACCCGCGCCCGGGAGCTGTTTTTT
CAWRDTAVTRARELFF
>16|TRBJ2-1|NA|TRBV7-9|NA
TGTGCCAGCAGCTCTTCAGAGGGGTACCGCTACAATGAGCAGTTCTTC
CASSSSEGYRYNEQFF
>15|TRBJ1-1|NA|TRBV19|NA
TGTGCCAGTAGAACGAGGGACAAAGTGAACACTGAAGCTTTCTTT
CASRTRDKVNTEAFF
>13|TRBJ1-2|NA|TRBV2|NA
TGTGCCAGCAGTGGGACGTTGAACTATGGCTACACCTTC
CASSGTLNYGYTF
>13|TRBJ2-5|NA|TRBV6-5|NA
TGTGCCACCGCGGGCCGCCGCCAAGAGACCCAGTACTTC
CATAGRRQETQYF
>13|TRBJ1-3|NA|TRBV27|NA
TGTGCCAGCGCGGGAACATCTGGAAACACCATATATTTT
CASAGTSGNTIYF
>13|TRBJ2-7|NA|TRBV2|NA
TGTGCCAGCAGTGATGGGGGCCTTCACGAGCAGTACTTC
CASSDGGLHEQYF
>13|TRBJ2-7|NA|TRBV27|NA
TGTGCCAGCAGTTTCGGGCAAAGCTACGAGCAGTACTTC
CASSFGQSYEQYF
>13|TRBJ2-7|TRBD1|TRBV6-1|NA
TGTGCCAGCGGACAGGGGGGACCCTACGAGCAGTACTTC
CASGQGGPYEQYF
>13|TRBJ1-1|NA|TRBV10-2|NA
TGCGCCAGCAGTGTTACAGCGAACACTGAAGCTTTCTTT
CASSVTANTEAFF
>15|TRBJ2-1|TRBD2|TRBV18|NA
TGTGCCAGCTCACCAGTCGGGGGGGCCGCCAATGAGCAGTTCTTC
CASSPVGGAANEQFF
>14|TRBJ2-7|NA|TRBV5-1|NA
TGCGCCAGCAGCCCGACAGGCGGTTCGTACGAGCAGTACTTC
CASSPTGGSYEQYF
>14|TRBJ1-2|NA|TRBV5-6|NA
TGTGCCAGCAGCTCCCAGGGAGTCCTCTATGGCTACACCTTC
CASSSQGVLYGYTF
>17|TRBJ2-3|TRBD1|TRBV5-1|NA
TGCGCCAGCAGCTCTTCTGGACAGGTGACTAGCACAGATACGCAGTATTTT
CASSSSGQVTSTDTQYF
>15|TRBJ1-3|NA|TRBV7-3|NA
TGTGCCAGCAGCTTAACTGCGGGCGCCGGAAACACCATATATTTT
CASSLTAGAGNTIYF
>14|TRBJ1-6|NA|TRBV5-6|NA
TGTGCCAGCAGCTTGGAAATGACAAGCTCACCCCTCCACTTT
CASSLEMTSSPLHF
>15|TRBJ2-5|NA|TRBV11-2|NA
TGTGCCAGCAGCTTTACAGGGAATCAGGGGGAGACCCAGTACTTC
CASSFTGNQGETQYF
>13|TRBJ1-6|NA|TRBV10-3|NA
TGTGCCACCAGGACAGCTGAAAATTCACCCCTCCACTTT
CATRTAENSPLHF
>17|TRBJ2-7|NA|TRBV30|NA
TGTGCCTGGAGTGTAATCAGCGGGCAGGTCGGTCCCTACGAGCAGTACTTC
CAWSVISGQVGPYEQYF
>15|TRBJ2-5|NA|TRBV5-4|once
TGTGCCAGCAGCCCCCCCTACTCGGACGACATGACCCAGTACTTC
CASSPPYSDDMTQYF
>16|TRBJ1-1|TRBD1|TRBV11-2|NA
TGTGCCAGCAGCTCACCATGGACAGGCCGAAACACTGAAGCTTTCTTT
CASSSPWTGRNTEAFF
>16|TRBJ2-1|TRBD1|TRBV6-1|NA
TGTGCCAGCAGTGACGACTGGACAGGGAAGGTCAATGAGCAGTTCTTC
CASSDDWTGKVNEQFF
>15|TRBJ1-4|NA|TRBV7-8|NA
TGTGCCAGCAGCTTAATACAGGGCGCTAATGAAAAACTGTTTTTT
CASSLIQGANEKLFF
>13|TRBJ2-7|NA|TRBV5-5|NA
TGTGCCAGCAGCTACGGGTCAACCTACGAGCAGTACTTC
CASSYGSTYEQYF
>16|TRBJ2-1|TRBD2|TRBV19|once
TGTGCCAGTAGCAGGACTAGCGGGGGAGCCTACAATGAGCAGTTCTTC
CASSRTSGGAYNEQFF
>15|TRBJ2-5|TRBD1|TRBV4-1|NA
TGCGCCAGCAGCTCTGGGGACAGGGGGCAAGAGACCCAGTACTTC
CASSSGDRGQETQYF
>15|TRBJ1-1|NA|TRBV19|NA
TGTGCCAGTAGTATGACCGGAAGCGCCGGGACTGAAGCTTTCTTT
CASSMTGSAGTEAFF